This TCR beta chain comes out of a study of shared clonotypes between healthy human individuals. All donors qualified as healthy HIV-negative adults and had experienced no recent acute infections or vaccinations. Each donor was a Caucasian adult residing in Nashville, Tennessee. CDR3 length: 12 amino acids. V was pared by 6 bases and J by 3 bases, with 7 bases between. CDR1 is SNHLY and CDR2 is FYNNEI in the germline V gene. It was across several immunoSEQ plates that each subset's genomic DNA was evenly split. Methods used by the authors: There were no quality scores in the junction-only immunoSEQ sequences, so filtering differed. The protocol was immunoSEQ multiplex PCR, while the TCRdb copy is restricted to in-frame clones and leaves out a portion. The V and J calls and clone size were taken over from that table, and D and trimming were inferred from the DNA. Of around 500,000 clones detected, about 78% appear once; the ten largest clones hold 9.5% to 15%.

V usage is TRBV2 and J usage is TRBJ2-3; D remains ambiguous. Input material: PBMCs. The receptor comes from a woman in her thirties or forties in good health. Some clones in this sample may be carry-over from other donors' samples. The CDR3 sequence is CASRPVTDTQYF. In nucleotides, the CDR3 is TGTGCCAGCAGACCCGTAACAGATACGCAGTATTTT.